This is a list of T cell receptor beta chains from one sample in a study of cytomegalovirus exposure and HLA in healthy donors. The assay was immunoSEQ multiplex PCR, and TCRdb's table has in-frame clones only and misses some. The sample lists about 170,000 clones, 75% to 90% occurring once. Sequenced sample: PBMCs. The receptor source for this set is a young woman in good health and CMV-seronegative. Both conserved end residues are part of each CDR3. The order of the fields is V gene, CDR3 length, J gene, D gene, clone size, CDR3 DNA, CDR3 protein. The D gene is left open where the match is weak. Clone size is given for some rows only: seen once, a few or many times, or a class if the clone is expanded.

v_gene: TRBV5-1; len: 14; j_gene: TRBJ2-5; d_gene: TRBD2; abundance: NA; CDR3nt: TGCGCCAGCAGTATGGCGGGGGGGCGAGAGACCCAGTACTTC; CDR3aa: CASSMAGGRETQYF
v_gene: TRBV5-1; len: 17; j_gene: TRBJ1-2; d_gene: NA; abundance: NA; CDR3nt: TGCGCCAGCAGCCTGGGCGGCGGCCGGCGGTCGCCCAATGGCTACACCTTC; CDR3aa: CASSLGGGRRSPNGYTF
v_gene: TRBV9; len: 16; j_gene: TRBJ1-4; d_gene: NA; abundance: NA; CDR3nt: TGTGCCAGCAGCGTAGAGGGGTCCGGGGGTCGGGAAAAACTGTTTTTT; CDR3aa: CASSVEGSGGREKLFF
v_gene: TRBV9; len: 13; j_gene: TRBJ2-1; d_gene: NA; abundance: NA; CDR3nt: TGTGCCAGCAGCGCCCGCTCCTACAATGAGCAGTTCTTC; CDR3aa: CASSARSYNEQFF
v_gene: TRBV10-3; len: 14; j_gene: TRBJ2-7; d_gene: NA; abundance: NA; CDR3nt: TGTGCCATCAGTGACCCCAACAGGAATAAGGAGCAGTACTTC; CDR3aa: CAISDPNRNKEQYF
v_gene: TRBV5-6; len: 13; j_gene: TRBJ1-1; d_gene: TRBD1; abundance: NA; CDR3nt: TGTGCCAGCGCGACAGGGGGTCACACTGAAGCTTTCTTT; CDR3aa: CASATGGHTEAFF
v_gene: TRBV5-6; len: 12; j_gene: TRBJ2-5; d_gene: NA; abundance: NA; CDR3nt: TGTGCCAGCAGCGGGGACACAGAGACCCAGTACTTC; CDR3aa: CASSGDTETQYF
v_gene: TRBV2; len: 14; j_gene: TRBJ2-1; d_gene: NA; abundance: NA; CDR3nt: TGTGCCAGCAGCCGGGAGAGCTCCTACAATGAGCAGTTCTTC; CDR3aa: CASSRESSYNEQFF
v_gene: TRBV28; len: 16; j_gene: TRBJ2-2; d_gene: TRBD2; abundance: NA; CDR3nt: TGTGCCAGCGAGAGACCGGGACTAGTTTCCACCGGGGAGCTGTTTTTT; CDR3aa: CASERPGLVSTGELFF
v_gene: TRBV6-5; len: 15; j_gene: TRBJ2-3; d_gene: TRBD1; abundance: NA; CDR3nt: TGTGCCAGCAGTAAAGGACAGGGAAGGAGGAATACGCAGTATTTT; CDR3aa: CASSKGQGRRNTQYF
v_gene: TRBV5-1; len: 15; j_gene: TRBJ1-1; d_gene: TRBD1; abundance: NA; CDR3nt: TGCGCCAGCAGCTCGACAGGGGGCCCACTGGCTGAAGCTTTCTTT; CDR3aa: CASSSTGGPLAEAFF
v_gene: TRBV6-1; len: 15; j_gene: TRBJ1-3; d_gene: NA; abundance: NA; CDR3nt: TGTGCCAGCAGTCTGCAGGGGCTAATACGAAACACCATATATTTT; CDR3aa: CASSLQGLIRNTIYF
v_gene: TRBV5-1; len: 14; j_gene: TRBJ2-7; d_gene: NA; abundance: few; CDR3nt: TGCGCCAGCAGCTTGTCGGGGGTTCGGAACGAGCAGTACTTC; CDR3aa: CASSLSGVRNEQYF
v_gene: TRBV19; len: 17; j_gene: TRBJ1-5; d_gene: TRBD1; abundance: once; CDR3nt: TGTGCCAGTAGTACCGGACAGGGGACGGCCTTCAATCAGCCCCAGCATTTT; CDR3aa: CASSTGQGTAFNQPQHF
v_gene: TRBV11-2; len: 13; j_gene: TRBJ2-5; d_gene: NA; abundance: NA; CDR3nt: TGTGCCAGCAGCTTAGATAACAGGGAGACCCAGTACTTC; CDR3aa: CASSLDNRETQYF
v_gene: TRBV5-5; len: 14; j_gene: TRBJ2-1; d_gene: NA; abundance: NA; CDR3nt: TGTGCCAGCAGCTTGGATGTTGCGTCCAATGAGCAGTTCTTC; CDR3aa: CASSLDVASNEQFF
v_gene: TRBV5-1; len: 16; j_gene: TRBJ1-2; d_gene: NA; abundance: few; CDR3nt: TGCGCCAGCAGCTTGTCTGTCAGGGATGTTAACTATGGCTACACCTTC; CDR3aa: CASSLSVRDVNYGYTF
v_gene: TRBV7-9; len: 14; j_gene: TRBJ1-4; d_gene: NA; abundance: NA; CDR3nt: TGTGCCAGCAGCACAGGTGCAACTAATGAAAAACTGTTTTTT; CDR3aa: CASSTGATNEKLFF
v_gene: TRBV9; len: 15; j_gene: TRBJ2-2; d_gene: NA; abundance: NA; CDR3nt: TGTGCCAGCAGCCCAAACGGGCGGGGAGCCGGGGAGCTGTTTTTT; CDR3aa: CASSPNGRGAGELFF
v_gene: TRBV6-1; len: 14; j_gene: TRBJ1-5; d_gene: NA; abundance: once; CDR3nt: TGTGCCAGCAGTGAATCTCAGGGGAATCAGCCCCAGCATTTT; CDR3aa: CASSESQGNQPQHF
v_gene: TRBV30; len: 12; j_gene: TRBJ1-2; d_gene: TRBD1; abundance: NA; CDR3nt: TGTGCCTGGTTGAGAGGGGGCGGCGGCTACACCTTC; CDR3aa: CAWLRGGGGYTF
v_gene: TRBV7-8; len: 18; j_gene: TRBJ1-1; d_gene: TRBD1; abundance: NA; CDR3nt: TGTGCCAGCAGCTACGAGCTTGGGGACAGGGGACTATACACTGAAGCTTTCTTT; CDR3aa: CASSYELGDRGLYTEAFF
v_gene: TRBV5-4; len: 15; j_gene: TRBJ2-5; d_gene: TRBD2; abundance: few; CDR3nt: TGTGCCAGCAGCGGCAGACTAGCGGGAGAAGAGACCCAGTACTTC; CDR3aa: CASSGRLAGEETQYF
v_gene: TRBV6-5; len: 15; j_gene: TRBJ1-6; d_gene: TRBD1; abundance: NA; CDR3nt: TGTGCCAGCAGTTGGACGACAGGGCATAATTCACCCCTCCACTTT; CDR3aa: CASSWTTGHNSPLHF
v_gene: TRBV5-1; len: 16; j_gene: TRBJ2-7; d_gene: NA; abundance: NA; CDR3nt: TGCGCCAGCAGCTTTGAAGGGGGTTCCTACTCCTACGAGCAGTACTTC; CDR3aa: CASSFEGGSYSYEQYF
v_gene: TRBV6-5; len: 13; j_gene: TRBJ1-2; d_gene: NA; abundance: once; CDR3nt: TGTGCCAGCAGTCCCCCAGGGGCTTATGGCTACACCTTC; CDR3aa: CASSPPGAYGYTF
v_gene: TRBV19; len: 16; j_gene: TRBJ2-3; d_gene: TRBD2; abundance: NA; CDR3nt: TGTGCCAGTTCCAGCCGGACTACGCCGGGGGGATATCCGCAGTATTTT; CDR3aa: CASSSRTTPGGYPQYF
v_gene: TRBV5-4; len: 15; j_gene: TRBJ2-7; d_gene: TRBD2; abundance: NA; CDR3nt: TGTGCCAGCAGCCCGGGGGGACTAGCAACCTACGAGCAGTACTTC; CDR3aa: CASSPGGLATYEQYF
v_gene: TRBV7-9; len: 14; j_gene: TRBJ2-5; d_gene: TRBD1; abundance: NA; CDR3nt: TGTGCCAGCAGCTTAGGACAGGGTGATCAGACCCAGTACTTC; CDR3aa: CASSLGQGDQTQYF
v_gene: TRBV9; len: 17; j_gene: TRBJ2-3; d_gene: NA; abundance: NA; CDR3nt: TGTGCCAGCAGCCCCTCCGGGGGGCTCACGGGCACAGATACGCAGTATTTT; CDR3aa: CASSPSGGLTGTDTQYF